These T cell receptor beta chains were read from a single sample in a study of beta chain features in type 1 diabetes. Measured with immunoSEQ multiplex PCR; TCRdb has only the in-frame clones, and not every one. This repertoire shows roughly 700,000 clones, over 10% found once; its top ten account for 0.022%. The sequenced material came from naive CD4+ T cells from blood. These receptors originate from a man aged 18 to 29 with type 1 diabetes. Both conserved end residues are part of each CDR3. The D gene is left open where the match is weak. Size tells how often a clone was seen (once, few, many) or the class of an expanded clone, and some rows leave it out.

TRBJ2-3 | TRBD1 | few | TRBV7-9 | TGTGCCAGCAGCCCCTGGACAGGGGGAGCAGATACGCAGTATTTT | CASSPWTGGADTQYF
TRBJ1-2 | NA | NA | TRBV7-9 | TGTGCCAGCAGCTTAGAGTCCGGGAACTATGGCTACACCTTC | CASSLESGNYGYTF
TRBJ2-7 | NA | NA | TRBV25-1 | TGTGCCAGCAGTGACCCCAGAGCCACCTACGAGCAGTACTTC | CASSDPRATYEQYF
TRBJ2-7 | NA | NA | TRBV28 | TGTGCCAGCAGCGGGGAATACGAGCAGTACTTC | CASSGEYEQYF
TRBJ2-1 | NA | NA | TRBV4-1 | TGCGCCAGCAGCCAAGATAGGGGACCCTCTGCCTACAATGAGCAGTTCTTC | CASSQDRGPSAYNEQFF
TRBJ2-7 | NA | few | TRBV29-1 | TGCAGCGGGGCCGCCGGATCCGGCCCCTACGAGCAGTACTTC | CSGAAGSGPYEQYF
TRBJ2-1 | NA | few | TRBV11-2 | TGTGCCAGCAGCTTAAATGGCGGACCTGAGCAGTTCTTC | CASSLNGGPEQFF
TRBJ1-5 | TRBD1 | NA | TRBV4-1 | TGCGCCAGCAGCCTCAGGGGGATAGGGTACCAGAGCAATCAGCCCCAGCATTTT | CASSLRGIGYQSNQPQHF
TRBJ2-5 | NA | NA | TRBV4-1 | TGCGCCAGCAGCCAAGACGGTCAGACCCAGTACTTC | CASSQDGQTQYF
TRBJ2-5 | NA | NA | TRBV29-1 | TGCAGCGTTGATACGGCAGCCCAAGAGACCCAGTACTTC | CSVDTAAQETQYF